The 32 T cell receptor beta chains given below trace back to one sample, sequenced in a study of chemoradiotherapy in HPV16-positive cancers (dated by TCRdb to between 2020 and 2023). Receptor libraries were prepared by the immunoSEQ multiplex PCR assay. Imported from immuneACCESS, the table was reduced by TCRdb to in-frame sequences with V and J called. These copies leave out some clones; in studies compared against another copy, an unresolved V gene accounts for under half, and the cause of the remainder is not known. The sample has 6,000 to 8,000 clones on record, about 80% of them singletons. Around 3% of the sample goes to the ten largest clones. This material consisted of blood, taken from a patient who underwent chemoradiotherapy. These receptor sequences come from a human donor with HPV-associated anogenital cancer.

The gene calls are TRBV2 and TRBJ1-2; no clear D gene. The germline CDR1 and CDR2 sequences are SNHLY and FYNNEI. The CDR3 runs to 15 residues. Trimming removed 2 bases at V and 6 bases at J, with 16 bases between. CDR3 amino acids: CASSERSGDLNGYTF. The CDR3 bases are TGTGCCAGCAGTGAAAGGTCAGGAGACTTAAATGGCTACACCTTC.

This rearrangement joins TRBV18 to TRBJ1-2; TRBD1 matches at 12 bases. V gave up 3 bases and J gave up 7 bases; unmatched junction bases: 12. This CDR3 contains 17 residues. Germline assignment: CDR1 KGHSH and CDR2 LQKENI. For the CDR3, the DNA is TGTGCCAGCTCACCTCTAGCCCCGGGACAGGGGGCCGGTGGCTACACCTTC. Amino acid sequence: CASSPLAPGQGAGGYTF.

The chain carries TRBV28 and TRBJ2-1; TRBD2 agrees at 10 bases. Per the germline V gene, CDR1 is MDHEN and CDR2 is SYDVKM. The V gene end was trimmed by 5 bases and the J gene end by 9 bases; junction bases not matched to a gene: 13. The CDR3 has 16 residues. The CDR3 DNA is TGTGCCAGCAGTCCGGAGACTAGCGGGTCCCTCCCTGAGCAGTTCTTC. Translating gives CASSPETSGSLPEQFF.

The V gene is TRBV28, the J gene TRBJ1-1, with TRBD1 matching over 8 bases. V trimming: 1 base; J trimming: 1 base; junction bases outside the gene matches: 8. Per germline, CDR1 MDHEN and CDR2 SYDVKM. This CDR3 is 17 amino acids long. This chain's CDR3 is CASSLFDRGMRNTEAFF. CDR3 DNA sequence: TGTGCCAGCAGTTTATTCGACAGGGGAATGAGGAACACTGAAGCTTTCTTT. The full variable domain, with the rest looked up from reference TRBV28 and TRBJ1-1, is DVKVTQSSRYLVKRTGEKVFLECVQDMDHENMFWYRQDPGLGLRLIYFSYDVKMKEKGDIPEGYSVSREKKERFSLILESASTNQTSMYLCASSLFDRGMRNTEAFFGQGTRLTVV.

V usage is TRBV28 and J usage is TRBJ1-1, with 10 bases matching TRBD1. This CDR3 has 15 amino acids. J gave up 7 bases and V 5 bases, and 10 bases lay outside the gene matches. The germline CDR1 and CDR2 sequences are MDHEN and SYDVKM. Here the CDR3 reads CASSPRDRGVIEAFF. The CDR3 coding sequence is TGTGCCAGCAGTCCTCGGGACAGGGGTGTGATTGAAGCTTTCTTT.

The chain recombines TRBV4-1 with TRBJ1-6, with 9 nucleotides matching TRBD1. The CDR3 is 22 amino acids. Germline assignment: CDR1 MGHRA and CDR2 YSYEKL. V lost 0 bases and J lost 0; bases outside the gene matches: 15. DNA of the CDR3: TGCGCCAGCAGCCAAGATGCTTCGATATCAGGACAGGGGCGCTCCTATAATTCACCCCTCCACTTT. Translation: CASSQDASISGQGRSYNSPLHF.

V is TRBV25-1 and J is TRBJ1-1; no firm D call. V shed 0 bases and J shed 7 bases, with 12 bases lying between them. Germline V gives CDR1 MGHDK, CDR2 SYGVNS. The CDR3 has 14 amino acids. The CDR3 coding sequence is TGTGCCAGCAGTGAATATTGGCAGGAAGGTGAAGCTTTCTTT. This codes for CASSEYWQEGEAFF.

This chain links TRBV7-2 with TRBJ2-1; 14 nucleotides align to TRBD2. This CDR3 spans 15 amino acids. Germline lookup yields CDR1 SGHTA and CDR2 FQGNSA. V lost 5 bases to trimming and J lost 11 bases; unmatched junction nucleotides: 8. The CDR3 DNA reads as TGTGCCAGCAGCCCCCGGACTAGCGGGAGGCACCAGCAGTTCTTC. The encoded protein is CASSPRTSGRHQQFF.

The J gene is TRBJ2-5, the V gene TRBV7-2; 9 bases are a match to TRBD2. Germline V gene data show CDR1 as SGHTA and CDR2 as FQGNSA. The CDR3 sequence is 14 residues long. With V trimmed by 5 bases and J by 4 bases, 5 bases remained unmatched. This chain's CDR3 is CASSAGGRRETQYF. For the CDR3, the DNA is TGTGCCAGCAGCGCGGGGGGGCGTCGAGAGACCCAGTACTTC.

The rearrangement joins TRBV11-2 to TRBJ2-5, with 8 bases lining up with TRBD1. CDR3 size: 15 residues. Germline lookup yields CDR1 SGHAT and CDR2 FQNNGV. The ends lost 5 bases at V and 5 bases at J; junction bases unmatched: 10. The CDR3: CASSLSTGESETQYF. The CDR3 DNA sequence: TGTGCCAGCAGCCTCTCGACAGGGGAGAGTGAGACCCAGTACTTC.

This clone has more than one count but fewer than ten. In nucleotides, the CDR3 is TGTGCCAGCAGCTTAGCGGGGACGGGCGGCACAGATACGCAGTATTTT. Translated, it gives CASSLAGTGGTDTQYF. The chain joins TRBV13 to TRBJ2-3, with D possibly called TRBD1 or TRBD2 (5 bases each). This CDR3 contains 16 residues. Germline CDR1 is PRHDT and CDR2 is FYEKMQ (reference sequence). Between the trimmed V and J ends, which lost 1 base and 1 base, there was a span of 12 bases.

The chain carries TRBV7-9 and TRBJ2-5, with D maybe TRBD1 (5 bases). This CDR3 comprises 15 residues. Trimming pared 0 bases from V and 5 bases from J, leaving 13 bases between. Germline V gene lookup returns CDR1 SEHNR and CDR2 FQNEAQ (reference sequence). This CDR3 is CASSLAQGADETQYF. The CDR3 DNA sequence: TGTGCCAGCAGCTTAGCACAAGGGGCGGATGAGACCCAGTACTTC.

The rearrangement uses TRBV6-4 and TRBJ2-1; no clear D gene. The CDR3 is 14 amino acids. CDR1 and CDR2 from the germline V gene are MRHNA and SNTAGT. Trimming pared 5 bases from V and 3 bases from J, leaving 11 bases between. The DNA of the CDR3 is TGTGCCAGCAGTCCTATATTTAGCTACAATGAGCAGTTCTTC. Amino acid sequence: CASSPIFSYNEQFF.

The count of this clone is one. The genes are TRBV5-1 and TRBJ2-3, with D uncertain. This CDR3 contains 14 residues. V gave up 4 bases and J gave up 6 bases, with 15 bases separating them. From germline, CDR1 is SGHRS and CDR2 YFSETQ. CDR3 DNA: TGCGCCAGCAGCCCCGATACGAGTTGGGATACGCAGTATTTT. Residues: CASSPDTSWDTQYF.

The chain combines TRBV7-9 with TRBJ1-6; 8 bases line up with TRBD1. The CDR3 spans 15 residues. Germline values: CDR1 SEHNR, CDR2 FQNEAQ (reference sequence). With 2 bases clipped from V and 9 bases from J, the junction kept 6 bases outside the gene matches. CDR3 coding DNA: TGTGCCAGCAGCTTACGGTCAGGGGGCGGTTCACCCCTCCACTTT. Translation gives CASSLRSGGGSPLHF.

This sequence joins TRBV5-1 and TRBJ1-1; 9 bases are a match to TRBD1. This CDR3 spans 14 amino acids. The germline CDR1 and CDR2 sequences are SGHRS and YFSETQ. The junction had 2 bases not matched to a gene; V was cut back by 4 bases and J by 1 base. In nucleotides, the CDR3 is TGCGCCAGCAGCCCGGACAGGGGGAACACTGAAGCTTTCTTT. This sequence encodes CASSPDRGNTEAFF.

This clone was counted only a few times. The chain uses TRBV7-9 and TRBJ1-5; perhaps TRBD1 as D (5 bases). Germline V gives CDR1 SEHNR, CDR2 FQNEAQ (reference sequence). The CDR3 is made up of 12 amino acids. V was clipped by 6 bases and J by 5 bases, with 8 bases between them. The CDR3 protein is CASSRDDQPQHF. The CDR3 bases are TGTGCCAGCAGTAGGGACGATCAGCCCCAGCATTTT.

The chain employs TRBV7-2 and TRBJ2-7; D is uncertain. Per germline, CDR1 SGHTA and CDR2 FQGNSA. The CDR3 has 16 amino acids. V lost 1 base and J lost 5, with 18 bases in between. The CDR3: CASSLVGTEKPNEQYF. The CDR3 nucleotides read TGTGCCAGCAGCTTAGTGGGTACGGAAAAACCCAACGAGCAGTACTTC.

This chain links TRBV5-1 with TRBJ1-1; D perhaps matches TRBD1 (5 bases). The CDR3 extends over 16 amino acids. Germline CDR1 reads SGHRS; CDR2 reads YFSETQ. V was pared by 1 base and J by 3 bases, with 16 bases between. The CDR3 nucleotides are TGCGCCAGCAGCTTGTCCCCCGGGGGGAGATACACTGAAGCTTTCTTT. Its protein is CASSLSPGGRYTEAFF.

This clone was detected a few times. V gene TRBV15 combines with J gene TRBJ1-6, with D unresolved. Germline V lookup: CDR1 LNHNV, CDR2 YYDKDF (reference sequence). The V gene lost 7 bases and the J gene lost 5 bases, with 15 bases spanning the gap. This CDR3 is built from 15 residues. The CDR3 loop is CATTGIGRDNSPLHF. CDR3 coding DNA: TGTGCCACCACGGGTATAGGACGCGATAATTCACCCCTCCACTTT.

V and J are TRBV19 and TRBJ1-2; tentative D call: TRBD1 (6 bases). CDR3 length: 15 amino acids. CDR1 and CDR2 (germline): LNHDA, SQIVND (reference sequence). Trimming stripped 3 bases from V and 6 bases from J, with 17 bases between. This CDR3 is CASSIDSEGGDGYTF. In nucleotides, the CDR3 is TGTGCCAGTAGTATCGATTCAGAGGGGGGAGATGGCTACACCTTC. Filled out from reference TRBV19 and TRBJ1-2, the complete variable domain reads DGGITQSPKYLFRKEGQNVTLSCEQNLNHDAMYWYRQDPGQGLRLIYYSQIVNDFQKGDIAEGYSVSREKKESFPLTVTSAQKNPTAFYLCASSIDSEGGDGYTFGSGTRLTVV.

V gene TRBV5-5 combines with J gene TRBJ2-1; D uncertain. Germline CDR1 and CDR2: SGHKS and YYEKEE (reference sequence). Trimming took 0 bases from V and 3 from J, leaving 10 bases between them. The CDR3 is 15 amino acids. CDR3 protein: CASSLERTSYNEQFF. CDR3 nucleotide sequence: TGTGCCAGCAGCTTGGAGAGGACGAGCTACAATGAGCAGTTCTTC. Full variable domain (remainder filled in from reference TRBV5-5 and TRBJ2-1): DAGVTQSPTHLIKTRGQQVTLRCSPISGHKSVSWYQQVLGQGPQFIFQYYEKEERGRGNFPDRFSARQFPNYSSELNVNALLLGDSALYLCASSLERTSYNEQFFGPGTRLTVL.

The chain recombines TRBV5-6 with TRBJ2-5, with a possible D match to TRBD2 (6 bases). The CDR3 length is 14 residues. The V gene's germline CDR1 is SGHDT and CDR2 YYEEEE. V lost 1 base to trimming and J lost 5 bases, with 12 bases between them. The CDR3 DNA sequence: TGTGCCAGCAGCTTGCGTTCGGGACTGGAGACCCAGTACTTC. Its protein is CASSLRSGLETQYF.

The V gene is TRBV4-1, the J gene TRBJ1-1; no reliable D call. V gave up 4 bases and J gave up 0 bases, with 9 bases separating them. CDR1 and CDR2 from the germline V gene are MGHRA and YSYEKL. This CDR3 has 14 amino acids. The DNA for the CDR3 is TGCGCCAGCAGCCCAGAGGTAGTGAACACTGAAGCTTTCTTT. This gives the protein CASSPEVVNTEAFF.

The genes are TRBV7-6 and TRBJ2-3; D not resolved. The CDR3 length is 16 residues. Germline V lookup: CDR1 SGHVS, CDR2 FNYEAQ. V lost 1 base, J lost 2 bases, and 13 bases lay in between. The CDR3 region is CASSLVGGRDTDTQYF. The CDR3 nucleotides are TGTGCCAGCAGCTTAGTAGGTGGTAGGGACACAGATACGCAGTATTTT. The whole variable domain, filled in from reference TRBV7-6 and TRBJ2-3, reads GAGVSQSPRYKVTKRGQDVALRCDPISGHVSLYWYRQALGQGPEFLTYFNYEAQQDKSGLPNDRFSAERPEGSISTLTIQRTEQRDSAMYRCASSLVGGRDTDTQYFGPGTRLTVL.

The chain couples TRBV6-6 to TRBJ1-3; 7 nucleotides agree with TRBD1. The CDR3 covers 15 residues. The ends lost 6 bases at V and 0 bases at J; junction bases unmatched: 5. Per germline, CDR1 MNHNY and CDR2 SVGAGI (reference sequence). CDR3 loop: CASSLGQSSGNTIYF. In nucleotides, the CDR3 is TGTGCCAGCAGCCTGGGACAGAGCTCTGGAAACACCATATATTTT.

V gene TRBV9 combines with J gene TRBJ2-3, with 10 bases identical to TRBD2. Looked up from germline, CDR1 is SGDLS and CDR2 is YYNGEE. The CDR3 has 15 residues. V lost 2 bases, J lost 2 bases, and 2 bases stayed unmatched. The DNA for the CDR3 is TGTGCCAGCAGCGTTAGCGGGGGGTTCACAGATACGCAGTATTTT. Its protein product is CASSVSGGFTDTQYF.

A note on this clone: The junction shows a germline mismatch at one end, possibly a read error. This specimen includes other DNA sequences encoding the same CDR3. This chain connects TRBV5-1 to TRBJ1-6; perhaps TRBD1 as D (5 bases). The germline gives CDR1 SGHRS, CDR2 YFSETQ. This CDR3 comprises 16 residues. The CDR3 region has the DNA TGCGCCAGCAGCTTGGGGGACCAGCTCGATTCCTCACCCCTTCACTTT. It codes for CASSLGDQLDSSPLHF.

In its sample, this clone was seen a few times. The genes are TRBV11-2 and TRBJ1-2; D ambiguous. The CDR3 runs to 14 residues. Germline values: CDR1 SGHAT, CDR2 FQNNGV. The ends were cut back, 7 bases at V and 4 bases at J, with 16 bases in the middle. Here the CDR3 reads CASTTPQQIYGYTF. The CDR3 DNA reads TGTGCCAGCACCACCCCTCAGCAAATCTATGGCTACACCTTC.

This sequence joins TRBV25-1 and TRBJ2-1; TRBD1 matches at 7 bases. CDR1 is MGHDK and CDR2 is SYGVNS in the germline V gene. The junction had 11 bases not matched to a gene; V was cut back by 6 bases and J by 12 bases. The CDR3 consists of 13 residues. CDR3 sequence: CASSPGTAPRQFF. The DNA for the CDR3 is TGTGCCAGCAGCCCCGGGACAGCCCCAAGGCAGTTCTTC.

This clone came up once. J is TRBJ2-1 and V is TRBV9, with 8 bases lining up with TRBD1. Germline CDR1 SGDLS, CDR2 YYNGEE. This CDR3 comprises 15 residues. The trim removed 3 bases at V and 7 bases at J, leaving 9 bases unmatched. The CDR3 is CASSEQGGPENEQFF. The DNA of the CDR3 is TGTGCCAGCAGCGAACAGGGGGGCCCGGAGAATGAGCAGTTCTTC.

This clone was found a few times. This rearrangement joins TRBV9 to TRBJ1-2; a weak D match, TRBD1 (5 bases). In germline, CDR1 is SGDLS, CDR2 YYNGEE. V lost 6 bases, J lost 7 bases, and 19 bases lay in between. The CDR3 is 14 residues long. The CDR3 sequence: CASMWGTGSSGYTF. CDR3 nucleotide sequence: TGTGCCAGCATGTGGGGGACGGGTTCGAGTGGCTACACCTTC.